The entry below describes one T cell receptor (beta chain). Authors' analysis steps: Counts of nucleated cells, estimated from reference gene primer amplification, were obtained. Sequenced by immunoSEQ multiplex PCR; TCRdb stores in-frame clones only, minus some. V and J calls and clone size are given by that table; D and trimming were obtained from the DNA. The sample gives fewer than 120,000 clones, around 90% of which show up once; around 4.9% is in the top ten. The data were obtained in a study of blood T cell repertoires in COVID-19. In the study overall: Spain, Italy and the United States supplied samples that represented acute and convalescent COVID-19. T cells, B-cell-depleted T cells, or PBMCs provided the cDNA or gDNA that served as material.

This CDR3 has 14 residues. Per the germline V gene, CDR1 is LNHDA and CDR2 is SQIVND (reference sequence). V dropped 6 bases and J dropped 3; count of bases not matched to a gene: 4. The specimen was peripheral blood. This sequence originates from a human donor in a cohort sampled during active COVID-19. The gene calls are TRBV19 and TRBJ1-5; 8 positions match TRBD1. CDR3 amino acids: CASRRTGNNQPQHF. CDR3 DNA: TGTGCCAGTAGGCGGACAGGGAACAATCAGCCCCAGCATTTT.